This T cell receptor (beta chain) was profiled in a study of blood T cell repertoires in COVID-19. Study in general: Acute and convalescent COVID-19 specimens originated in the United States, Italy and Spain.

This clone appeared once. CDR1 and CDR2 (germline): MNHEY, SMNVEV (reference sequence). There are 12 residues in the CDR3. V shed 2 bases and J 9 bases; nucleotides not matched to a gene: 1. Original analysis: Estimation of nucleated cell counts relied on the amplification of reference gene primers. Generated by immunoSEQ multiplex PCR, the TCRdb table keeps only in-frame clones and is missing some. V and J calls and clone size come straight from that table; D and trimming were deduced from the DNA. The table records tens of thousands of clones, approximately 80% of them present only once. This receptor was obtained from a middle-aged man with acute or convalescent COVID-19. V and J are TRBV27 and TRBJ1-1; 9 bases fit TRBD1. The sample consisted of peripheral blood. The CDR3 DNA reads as TGTGCCAGCAGTTTAGGACAGGGGAAAGCTTTCTTT. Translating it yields CASSLGQGKAFF.